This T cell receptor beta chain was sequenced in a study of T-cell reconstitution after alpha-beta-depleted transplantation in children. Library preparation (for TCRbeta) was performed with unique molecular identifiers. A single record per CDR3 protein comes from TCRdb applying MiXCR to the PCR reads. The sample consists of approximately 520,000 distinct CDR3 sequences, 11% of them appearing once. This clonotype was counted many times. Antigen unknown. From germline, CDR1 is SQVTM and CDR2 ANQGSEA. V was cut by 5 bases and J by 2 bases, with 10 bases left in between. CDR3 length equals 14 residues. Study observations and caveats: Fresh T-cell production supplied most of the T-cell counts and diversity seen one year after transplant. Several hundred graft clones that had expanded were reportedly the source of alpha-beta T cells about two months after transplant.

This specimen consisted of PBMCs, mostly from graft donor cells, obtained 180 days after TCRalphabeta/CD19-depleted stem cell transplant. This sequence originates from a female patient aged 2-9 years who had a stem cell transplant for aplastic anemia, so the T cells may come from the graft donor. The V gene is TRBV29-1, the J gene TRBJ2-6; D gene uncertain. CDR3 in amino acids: CSVSDGTGANVLTF. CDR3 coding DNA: TGCAGCGTTTCGGACGGAACTGGGGCCAACGTCCTGACTTTC.